This TCR beta chain was obtained from a study of beta chain features in type 1 diabetes. Notes on the study in general: Shortening of TCRB CDR3s, moderate but significant, appeared in all four CD4+ subsets of Type 1 diabetes patients.

As regards this clone: Its antigen remains unknown.

The entirety of the isolated RNA underwent reverse transcription, so expressed TCRB transcripts were sequenced. Clones were read by immunoSEQ multiplex PCR, and TCRdb kept only the in-frame ones, dropping some. This table holds over 100,000 clones, 15% to 20% found once. From germline, CDR1 is SQVTM and CDR2 ANQGSEA. V lost 3 bases, J lost 3 bases, and 6 bases lay in between. The CDR3 consists of 13 residues. This chain links TRBV29-1 with TRBJ2-6; D ambiguous. The receptor was derived from a man under 40 with type 1 diabetes. The sequenced material came from central memory CD4+ T cells from blood. DNA of the CDR3: TGCAGCGTTGAGAGGAGTGGGGCCAACGTCCTGACTTTC. Its translation: CSVERSGANVLTF.